The TCR beta chain described here comes from a study of cytomegalovirus exposure and HLA in healthy donors. Study-level results: The authors excluded some V segments, including TRBV6-2 and TRBV6-3, as indistinguishable. V- and J-gene trimming in TCR beta was tied to a missense DCLRE1C variant by an analysis performed later. CMV serostatus alone was available as immune exposure information.

PCR primers comprised 60 Vbeta and 13 Jbeta primers. Repertoires were generated with immunoSEQ multiplex PCR, while TCRdb's copy carries only in-frame clones and drops some. The sample contains under 200,000 clones, approximately 80% of which appear only once. V dropped 5 bases and J dropped 6; count of bases not matched to a gene: 7. Germline lookup yields CDR1 SNHLY and CDR2 FYNNEI. The CDR3 loop spans 14 amino acids. Comments on this clone: The antigen is undetermined.

V and J are TRBV2 and TRBJ2-3, with TRBD2 identical over 8 bases. The sequenced sample consisted of PBMCs. The sequence was collected from a man aged 50 to 59 in good health and CMV-seropositive. DNA of the CDR3: TGTGCCAGCAGTATCCGGGGCGGGAGGGATACGCAGTATTTT. Translating it yields CASSIRGGRDTQYF.